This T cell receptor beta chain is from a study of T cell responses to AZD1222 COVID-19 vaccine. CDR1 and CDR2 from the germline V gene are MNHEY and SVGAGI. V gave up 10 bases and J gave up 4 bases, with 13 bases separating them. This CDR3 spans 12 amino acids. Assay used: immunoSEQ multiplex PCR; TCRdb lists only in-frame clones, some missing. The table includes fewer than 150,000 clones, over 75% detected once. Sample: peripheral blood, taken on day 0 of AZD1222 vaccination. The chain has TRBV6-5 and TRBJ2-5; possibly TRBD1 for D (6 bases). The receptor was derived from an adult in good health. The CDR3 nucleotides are TGTGCCACCACCAGGGGTAGAGAGACCCAGTACTTC. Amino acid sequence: CATTRGRETQYF.